Presented here are 11 T cell receptor beta chains from one specimen sequenced in a study of T cell responses to AZD1222 COVID-19 vaccine. Using immunoSEQ multiplex PCR, the repertoire was profiled, and TCRdb retains in-frame clones only, with some absent. The table shows fewer than 85,000 clones, with 83% occurring only once. The source material was peripheral blood, sampled 28 days after the second AZD1222 dose. Receptors originate from an adult who received the AZD1222 COVID-19 vaccine.

The chain links TRBV3-1 (or the pseudogene TRBV3-2) to TRBJ2-7; TRBD2 aligns across 8 bases. The CDR3 sequence is 13 residues long. Germline lookup yields CDR1 LGHDT and CDR2 YNNKEL (reference sequence). V trimming: 6 bases; J trimming: 4 bases; junction bases outside the gene matches: 5. The chain's CDR3 is CASRASGPYEQYF. CDR3 DNA sequence: TGTGCCAGCAGGGCTAGCGGGCCTTACGAGCAGTACTTC.

This chain uses TRBV7-7 with TRBJ2-2; no clear D. Looked up from germline, CDR1 is SSHAT and CDR2 is FNYEAQ (reference sequence). The V end lost 1 base, the J end lost 4 bases, and 10 bases lay between the germline ends. This CDR3 spans 15 amino acids. This CDR3 reads CASSLVGASTGELFF. CDR3 nucleotide sequence: TGTGCCAGCAGCTTAGTTGGCGCTAGCACCGGGGAGCTGTTTTTT.

This clone was picked up one time. V gene TRBV5-1 combines with J gene TRBJ1-3; weak D call: TRBD1 (5 bases). The germline V and J ends were trimmed by 7 bases and 4 bases, with 15 bases remaining between them. CDR1 is SGHRS, CDR2 YFSETQ, per germline. The CDR3 has 14 amino acids. CDR3 loop: CASGAGTAGNTIYF. The DNA for the CDR3 is TGCGCCAGCGGGGCCGGGACCGCCGGAAACACCATATATTTT.

This clone was seen more than once but under ten times. The chain joins TRBV30 to TRBJ1-6; D remains ambiguous. Trimming cost V 4 bases and J 5 bases, with 18 bases left between them. Germline CDR1 GTSNPN, CDR2 SVGIG (reference sequence). The CDR3 is made up of 16 amino acids. Written as DNA, the CDR3 is TGTGCCTGGAAGAATGTCGACATGGCCAATAATTCACCCCTCCACTTT. This encodes CAWKNVDMANNSPLHF.

The J gene is TRBJ1-2, the V gene TRBV30; a possible D gene is TRBD1 (6 bases). The CDR3 has 15 residues. The V end was cut by 1 base, the J end by 3 bases, with 15 bases between. Germline V lookup: CDR1 GTSNPN, CDR2 SVGIG (reference sequence). CDR3 in DNA: TGTGCCTGGAGTGCCAATGGGGGCGCCGACTATGGCTACACCTTC. Protein product: CAWSANGGADYGYTF.

The chain joins TRBV5-4 to TRBJ2-3; 10 bases are shared with TRBD2. The CDR3 consists of 15 residues. V was pared by 0 bases and J by 5 bases, with 3 bases of the junction left unmatched. Germline assignment: CDR1 SGHNT and CDR2 YYREEE (reference sequence). CDR3 DNA sequence: TGTGCCAGCAGCTTGGCGGGACTAGCGATAGATACGCAGTATTTT. Translating it yields CASSLAGLAIDTQYF.

For the CDR3, the DNA is TGTGCCAGCTCACCCGGGACTAGCCCTTACAATGAGCAGTTCTTC. Translating gives CASSPGTSPYNEQFF. The chain uses TRBV18 and TRBJ2-1; TRBD2 matches 9 bases. Per germline, CDR1 KGHSH and CDR2 LQKENI. With 3 bases clipped from V and 4 bases from J, the junction kept 4 bases outside the gene matches. This CDR3 spans 15 amino acids.

The rearrangement links TRBV18 to TRBJ1-1, with D possibly matching TRBD1 (6 bases). Germline-derived CDR1 and CDR2 are KGHSH and LQKENI. Trimming removed 3 bases at V and 1 base at J, with 9 bases between. The CDR3 runs 14 residues. CDR3 nucleotide sequence: TGTGCCAGCTCACCTCCGACAGGGAACACTGAAGCTTTCTTT. Amino acids: CASSPPTGNTEAFF. The variable domain in full, completed from reference TRBV18 and TRBJ1-1, reads NAGVMQNPRHLVRRRGQEARLRCSPMKGHSHVYWYRQLPEEGLKFMVYLQKENIIDESGMPKERFSAEFPKEGPSILRIQQVVRGDSAAYFCASSPPTGNTEAFFGQGTRLTVV.

The chain uses TRBV9 and TRBJ2-1; TRBD2 agrees at 10 bases. This CDR3 is built from 17 residues. Germline values: CDR1 SGDLS, CDR2 YYNGEE. The V gene end was trimmed by 0 bases and the J gene end by 0 bases; junction bases not matched to a gene: 3. CDR3 DNA: TGTGCCAGCAGCGTAGCAGCTAGCGGGAGCTCCTACAATGAGCAGTTCTTC. Amino acids: CASSVAASGSSYNEQFF. Filled out from reference TRBV9 and TRBJ2-1, the complete variable domain reads DSGVTQTPKHLITATGQRVTLRCSPRSGDLSVYWYQQSLDQGLQFLIQYYNGEERAKGNILERFSAQQFPDLHSELNLSSLELGDSALYFCASSVAASGSSYNEQFFGPGTRLTVL.

The chain joins TRBV4-3 to TRBJ1-4; perhaps TRBD1 as D (5 bases). The CDR3 loop spans 11 amino acids. V lost 4 bases, J lost 8 bases, and 5 bases lay in between. CDR1 LGHNA and CDR2 YSLEER come from the germline V gene. In DNA form, the CDR3 reads TGCGCCAGCAGCCGGGGGGAAAAACTGTTTTTT. Its translation: CASSRGEKLFF.

This clone was picked up one time. The chain combines TRBV7-2 with TRBJ1-1; a weak D match, TRBD1 (5 bases). Germline CDR1 and CDR2: SGHTA and FQGNSA. This CDR3 is 14 amino acids long. With 7 bases removed from V and 0 bases from J, the gap between germline ends came to 12 bases. CDR3 DNA: TGTGCCAGCACCCGAATGGGACTGAACACTGAAGCTTTCTTT. The encoded protein is CASTRMGLNTEAFF.